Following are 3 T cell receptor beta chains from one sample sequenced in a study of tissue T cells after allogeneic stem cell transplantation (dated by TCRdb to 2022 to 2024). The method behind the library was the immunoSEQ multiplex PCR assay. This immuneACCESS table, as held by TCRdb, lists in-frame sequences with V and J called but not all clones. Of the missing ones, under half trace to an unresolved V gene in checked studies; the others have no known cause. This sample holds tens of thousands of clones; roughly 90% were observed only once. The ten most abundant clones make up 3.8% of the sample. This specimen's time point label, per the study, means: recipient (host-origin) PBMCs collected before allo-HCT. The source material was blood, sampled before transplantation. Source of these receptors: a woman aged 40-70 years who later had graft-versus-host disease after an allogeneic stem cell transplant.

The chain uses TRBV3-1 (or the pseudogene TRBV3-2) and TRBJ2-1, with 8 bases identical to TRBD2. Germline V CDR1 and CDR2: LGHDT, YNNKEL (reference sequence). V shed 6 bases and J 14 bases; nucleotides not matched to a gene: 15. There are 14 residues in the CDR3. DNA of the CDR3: TGTGCCAGCAGTAGCGGACTAGCCGGACCTGGGGAGTTCTTC. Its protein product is CASSSGLAGPGEFF.

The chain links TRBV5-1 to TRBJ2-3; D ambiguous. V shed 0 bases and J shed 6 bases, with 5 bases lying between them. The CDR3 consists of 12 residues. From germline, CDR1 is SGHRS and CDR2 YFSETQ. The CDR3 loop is CASSLARDTQYF. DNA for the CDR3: TGCGCCAGCAGCTTGGCCAGGGATACGCAGTATTTT.

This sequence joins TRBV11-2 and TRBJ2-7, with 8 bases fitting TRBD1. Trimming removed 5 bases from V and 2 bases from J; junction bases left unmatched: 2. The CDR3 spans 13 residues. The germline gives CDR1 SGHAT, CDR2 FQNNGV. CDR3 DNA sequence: TGTGCCAGCAGCAGGGGACAGGCCTACGAGCAGTACTTC. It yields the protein CASSRGQAYEQYF.